Reported below is one T cell receptor (beta chain). Its antigen remains unidentified. Nothing much larger sits one base from this clone, and base qualities are not available. Collaborating institutions collected whole blood in K2EDTA tubes following their own protocols. For TCRbeta analysis, collaborator samples were shipped as frozen whole blood, as isolated PBMCs, or as DNA extracted from either sample type. The data were obtained in a study of blood T cell repertoires in COVID-19 (TCRdb year 2020). Broadly, across the study: The collaborator samples originated in the United States, Italy and Spain and spanned the acute and convalescent phases of COVID-19. Subjects who had been exposed to COVID-19, were actively infected with it, or had recovered from it provided the deeply sampled blood TCRbeta repertoires that made up the dataset. The repertoires were released in a freely available public database intended as a resource for research on the immune response to SARS-CoV-2. Where available, HLA class I and class II types were taken from metadata supplied by the sample provider and were not determined by assay-based typing. The material from the prospective study consisted of cDNA or gDNA derived from T cells, B-cell-depleted T cells, or PBMCs. The samples were drawn from the first 160 participants of the ongoing ImmuneRACE study and from under 1,500 subjects provided by 6 global collaborators. Sample metadata almost always included a de-identified subject ID, COVID-19 status, age in years and sex. Overall study results and their limits: The quantity of clinical and demographic metadata differed by source and by participant and was supplied without curation.

TCRbeta CDR3 regions were amplified from genomic DNA by means of the immunoSEQ Assay, a bias-controlled multiplex PCR. In the authors' own workflow: The number of nucleated cells in each sample was estimated by amplification of reference gene primers within the assay. To quantify the absolute abundance of each unique TCRbeta CDR3 rearrangement, sequence reads were collapsed and filtered. For each sample, productive Simpson clonality was calculated as the square root of Simpson's diversity index across productive rearrangements. TCRdb took this table from immuneACCESS and kept in-frame rearrangements with V and J called. Such tables lack part of the clones; where checked against another copy, unresolved V genes explain under half of the gap, and the rest is unexplained. V, J and clone size were drawn from that table, and D and trimming were deduced from the DNA. Recorded for this sample are roughly 80,000 clones; under 85% of them occurred a single time. The biggest ten clones account for approximately 8.7% of the sample.

V is pruned by 5 bases and J by 2 bases, leaving 5 bases of the junction without a gene match. Based on the germline V gene (reference sequence), the CDR1 and CDR2 sequences are GTSNPN and SVGIG. The CDR3 measures 13 amino acids from cysteine to phenylalanine. Just CDR3 DNA is preserved here, 39 bases in frame from base 1. Sequenced material: peripheral blood. The chain joins TRBV30 to TRBJ2-7; TRBD1 aligns with 8 central bases. The source of this sequence is a human donor in a cohort sampled during active COVID-19. DNA sequence: TGTGCCTGGCACCGGGACAGGCCCTACGAGCAGTACTTC. It is translated as CAWHRDRPYEQYF.